This T cell receptor beta chain is from a study of cytomegalovirus exposure and HLA in healthy donors. Study observations and caveats: Immune exposure information available was restricted to CMV serostatus. A later analysis reported that several of the most significant clusters appeared to be linked to common viral pathogens, among them Epstein-Barr virus.

As regards this clone: Its target is unknown.

Primers for the PCR totalled 60 Vbeta and 13 Jbeta. Clones were sequenced by immunoSEQ multiplex PCR, and TCRdb holds only the in-frame ones, with some missing. Of roughly 250,000 clones listed, 75% to 85% are singletons. The CDR3 has 12 amino acids. The TCR sequence derives from a girl aged 2 to 10 in good health and CMV-seronegative. The sample taken for sequencing was PBMCs. This chain links TRBV1 with TRBJ2-2; the table gives TRBD2 as D, unverified against the DNA. TRBV1 is deemed a pseudogene. This CDR3 reads CTSKEASGELFF. The CDR3 nucleotides are TGCACCAGCAAAGAGGCCTCCGGGGAGCTGTTTTTT.